This T cell receptor (beta chain) appears in the sequencing data of a study of cytomegalovirus exposure and HLA in healthy donors (dated by TCRdb to 2017 to 2019). A note on the overall study: An earlier analysis of roughly 630 of the donors reported more than 250 Gb of sequence data and 117 million unique TCR beta sequences from about 200 million T cells. The T cell repertoires of about 700 subjects were profiled by immunosequencing and related to cytomegalovirus serostatus. Approximately 310 gigabases of sequencing data and 70 million to 100 million unique TCR sequences were included in an early release covering roughly 700 HLA-typed donors. Among 398 genotyped donors of the cohort, an average of about 240,000 unique TCR beta nucleotide sequences were sequenced per donor, around 20% of them non-productive. Among the 398 genotyped donors, approximately 82% belonged to the genetic ancestry cluster associated with self-reported Caucasian donors. A separate validation cohort of roughly 110 different subjects was used in addition to the approximately 670-subject first cohort. An earlier analysis of roughly 580 of the donors used high-throughput TCR beta sequencing to judge whether each TCR beta V gene segment behaved as functional or pseudogenic. To predict cytomegalovirus infection status, the study brought together high-throughput TCR immunosequencing, statistical association of individual TCRs with disease status, and machine learning. A later analysis re-analyzed previously published TCR beta repertoires from 650 to 800 donors and added high-resolution HLA genotyping to study TCR occurrence patterns. HLA typing included class I and class II loci at four-digit resolution. The study was designed to test whether signatures of past pathogen exposure could be identified by cataloging public T cell receptors. About 5 DR-DQ haplotypes were handled as single units for association and clustering, since linkage in the cohort was strong. A later genetic analysis took genome-wide SNP genotypes for about 55% of the 666 donors and used that subset as a discovery cohort. All discovery cohort repertoires had been generated on a single sequencing platform. Donor age, sex, ethnicity and CMV serostatus were compiled together with the repertoire data. In the later analysis, no new phenotypic data were used to find candidate immune exposures; instead, reliance was placed on TCR beta sequences and their occurrence across donors. Typing coverage varied by locus: roughly 629-640 donors for A, B, C, DRB1 and DQB1; approximately 520 for DQA1; over 600 for DPA1; 400 to 480 for DPB1.

After removal of 0 bases from V and 9 bases from J, the junction retains 11 bases not matched to a gene. Including cysteine and phenylalanine, the CDR3 has 16 amino acids. The kept DNA is CDR3 alone, 48 bases in frame from the first base. The germline V gene encodes CDR1 SEHNR and CDR2 FQNEAQ (reference sequence). Libraries came from the immunoSEQ multiplex PCR assay. For the multiplex PCR, a mixture combining 60 forward primers for TCR Vbeta segments and 13 reverse primers for TCR Jbeta segments was used. A multiplex PCR assay on genomic DNA amplified the CDR3 region of rearranged TCR beta genes. The Illumina HiSeq System was used to sequence the amplified TCR beta libraries as 87-base-pair reads. The authors processed their data as follows. A later analysis counted approximately 84 million unique TCR beta chains across the 690 or so repertoires, and approximately 11 million of these chains were shared by at least two donors. Raw reads were error-corrected and collapsed into unique sequences with a nearest-neighbor algorithm that merged closely related sequences to remove PCR and sequencing errors. Alignment of CDR3 sequences to IMGT reference sequences was used to assign V, D and J gene segments. For a sequence to be retained, a match of at least six nucleotides to both a V gene segment and a J gene segment was required. A rearrangement counted as productive if the CDR3 had no stop codons and remained in frame with V and J, and every other rearrangement counted as non-productive. Following IMGT convention, CDR3 was defined as the stretch from the second conserved V-encoded cysteine up to the conserved J-encoded phenylalanine. The earlier analysis of about 590 of the donors excluded sequences that lacked an unambiguous match to a single V gene segment. An earlier analysis of several hundred of the donors called V segments functional above 56.7% productive rearrangements and segregating when the between-donor standard deviation exceeded 5%. A statistical classification framework was built for diagnosing cytomegalovirus status from the catalog of TCR beta chain sequences. A later analysis assigned V and J genes by comparing TCR nucleotide sequences with IMGT/GENE-DB human TR gene sequences. Using the TCRdist pipeline, a later analysis assigned CDR3 sequences along with most-parsimonious VDJ recombination scenarios. A later analysis defined each TCR beta chain by its CDR3 amino acid sequence plus V-gene family, and excluded reads lacking a unique V-gene family. To address suspected cross-contamination and a sequencing artifact, a later analysis removed a few hundred highly shared, low-generation-probability nucleotide sequences. For each public chain, a later analysis derived a clonal expansion index from normalized ranks of inferred template counts within each repertoire. A later analysis computed generation probabilities with a VDJ recombination model fitted to out-of-frame rearrangements, and checked the results against IGoR. In a later analysis, TCR-TCR, TCR-HLA and TCR-CMV co-occurrence was scored with hypergeometric tests, and a repertoire-size bias correction was applied to TCR pairs. A later analysis estimated false discovery rates by permuting HLA or CMV assignments 20 times. In a later analysis, co-occurring TCRs were grouped using DBSCAN, and TCRdist sequence similarity was added for clustering within HLA-allele-positive subsets. Repertoires with fewer than 30,000 or more than 120,000 public chains, plus five repertoires with anomalous nucleotide sharing, were excluded from co-occurrence clustering. TCRdb holds this immuneACCESS table with in-frame rearrangements only. Some clones are missing; in checked studies, unresolved V genes explain under half, and the rest has no known cause. The DNA gave D and trimming, while V, J and clone size come from that table. The sample profile shows roughly 92,000 clones; around 81% of them were found once. The ten largest clones capture 4.2% of the sample.

Turning to this clone: The specificity of this receptor is unknown. The input lacks base qualities; no much larger clone sits a single base away.

Overall study outcomes, separate from this receptor: A further reported finding was that TCR beta sequences accurately predicted the HLA-A and HLA-B alleles for most subjects in the first cohort. It was suggested by the authors that the approach could potentially be generalized to other disease states and immunological phenotypes. A later genetic analysis reported fewer N-insertions in productive TCRs among donors in an Asian-associated ancestry cluster than the roughly 700-donor mean. Some IMGT-functional V segments, including TRBV6-2 and TRBV6-3, could not be distinguished by the 87-base-pair reads and were therefore excluded. In an earlier analysis of around 600 of the donors, most TCR beta V segments appeared in productive rearrangements about 87% or about 30% of the time, broadly matching IMGT annotations. Presence/absence analyses assumed roughly uniform sequencing depth across donors, an assumption that may not hold. In a later analysis, most CMV-associated TCR beta chains were found to appear HLA-restricted, with HLA associations seemingly driven largely by CMV exposure. An association between a missense DCLRE1C variant and V-gene and J-gene trimming of TCR beta chains was found in a later genetic analysis and replicated in an independent cohort. For the cohort, immune exposure information was limited to CMV serostatus. The cohort was sequenced for TCR beta chains only, and without alpha or paired-chain data the features that could be detected were limited. The study listed around 160 TCR beta chains as associated with cytomegalovirus. In a later analysis, HLA-associated TCR beta chains were found to be more clonally expanded and to have lower generation probabilities than equally common non-associated chains. HLA typing was unavailable for some donors at each locus, so association tests used only the typed subset. The classifier was reported to diagnose cytomegalovirus status with high specificity and sensitivity in both the original and validation cohorts. Most TCR sequences were seen in very few donors, while some public TCRs were found in many individuals. A few of the identified cytomegalovirus-associated TCR beta chains were confirmed in vitro to be specific for cytomegalovirus antigens. A cluster of highly shared sequence variants was judged likely to be a technical artifact of the sequencing pipeline. Several of the top co-occurrence clusters appeared to be linked to parvovirus B19, influenza, CMV and Epstein-Barr virus, according to a later analysis. Because counts were too low, fewer than 20 rarely observed V segments, including chromosome 9 orphons, were excluded from the earlier analysis of 587 of the donors. Linkage disequilibrium might explain the correlated functional status among segregating V segments, but an unknown experimental factor could not be excluded. When HLA alleles, especially DR and DQ, strongly co-occurred, attributing TCR associations to individual alleles was difficult. Specific HLA alleles were associated with 15,000 to 20,000 TCR beta sequences at a false discovery rate of 0.05 in a later analysis. In a later analysis, TCR association rates were found to vary across HLA loci, with the most associated TCRs seen for DRB1 alleles and the fewest for HLA-C alleles.

The cohort comprised approximately 700 healthy bone marrow donors. At the time of sampling, every cohort member was nominally healthy, though immune exposures that went unrecorded were likely present. The donor tested CMV seropositive and was one of the 289 seropositive cohort members. Each donor provided a peripheral blood sample, and peripheral blood mononuclear cells were used for TCR beta sequencing. The Qiagen DNeasy Blood Extraction Kit was used to extract genomic DNA from the blood cell samples. This clonotype originated in a woman aged 65 to 85 in good health and CMV-seropositive. Sequencing used PBMCs. The chain was built from TRBV7-9 and TRBJ2-1; TRBD2 matches 7 bases in the middle. The nucleotide sequence is given as TGTGCCAGCAGCTTAGCGGTTGGGGGAGGGCCACTTGAGCAGTTCTTC. It specifies CASSLAVGGGPLEQFF.